This TCR beta chain came from a study of vaccination effects on CD4 cells after COVID-19. General observations from the study: Within healthy vaccinees, only 1 of 255 vaccine-induced clones displayed cross-reactivity with common cold coronaviruses. Among infection- and vaccine-induced clones, marked clonal contraction occurred late after vaccination.

This CDR3 spans 11 amino acids. Germline CDR1 and CDR2: GTSNPN and SVGIG (reference sequence). The V and J ends lost 8 bases and 6 bases respectively, with 13 bases between them. Regarding this clone: Antigen unknown.

Antigen-specific CD4+ T cells expanded by the ViraFEST assay with viral peptide pools were then sequenced. Cells that had been cultured for approximately eleven days were the source of isolated CD4+ T cells. Vaccine recipients, nucleocapsid antibody negative, had no prior SARS-CoV-2 infection. The researchers cultured 1.9 million or so PBMC per well with 8.5 to 10 IU/ml IL-2 and 7.5 to 10 ug/ml peptides. A half-volume exchange with IL-2 medium occurred on days 3 and 7. Sequenced by immunoSEQ multiplex PCR; TCRdb stores in-frame clones only, minus some. In the table there are about 73,000 clones, approximately 74% of which are singletons.

The sequence derives from a human donor who received a COVID-19 vaccine. The V and J genes are TRBV30 and TRBJ1-2, with D perhaps matching TRBD1 (6 bases). Here the sequenced sample was CD4+ T cells from PBMCs cultured with HCoV-NL63 spike peptides, taken before COVID-19 vaccination. The CDR3 DNA is TGTGCCCGGGGGGCGGTCGATGGCTACACCTTC. Its translation: CARGAVDGYTF.